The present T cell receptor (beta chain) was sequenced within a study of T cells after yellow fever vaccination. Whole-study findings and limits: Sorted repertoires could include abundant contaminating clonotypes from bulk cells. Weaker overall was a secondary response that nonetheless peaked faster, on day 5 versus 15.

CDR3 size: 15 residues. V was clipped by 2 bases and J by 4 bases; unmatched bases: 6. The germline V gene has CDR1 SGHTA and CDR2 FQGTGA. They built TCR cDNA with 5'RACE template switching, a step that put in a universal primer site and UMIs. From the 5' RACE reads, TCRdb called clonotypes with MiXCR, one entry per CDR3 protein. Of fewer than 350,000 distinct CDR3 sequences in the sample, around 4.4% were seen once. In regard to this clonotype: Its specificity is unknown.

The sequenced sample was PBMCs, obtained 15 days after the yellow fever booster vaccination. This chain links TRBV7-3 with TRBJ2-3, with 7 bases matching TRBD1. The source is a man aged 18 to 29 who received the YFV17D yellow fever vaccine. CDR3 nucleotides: TGTGCCAGCAGCTTATACAGGGGACGGGCAGATACGCAGTATTTT. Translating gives CASSLYRGRADTQYF. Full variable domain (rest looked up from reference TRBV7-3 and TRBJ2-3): GAGVSQTPSNKVTEKGKYVELRCDPISGHTALYWYRQSLGQGPEFLIYFQGTGAADDSGLPNDRFFAVRPEGSVSTLKIQRTERGDSAVYLCASSLYRGRADTQYFGPGTRLTVL.